Presented here are 32 T cell receptor beta chains from one specimen sequenced in a study of PD-1 blockade in classical Hodgkin lymphoma. The time point was: cycle 4 day 1 (C4D1), after less than seven weeks of nivolumab. Each patient experienced a relapse that followed autologous stem cell transplantation, and brentuximab vedotin exposure varied. From thawed PBMCs, CD8+ T cells were isolated by magnetic negative selection. Some clones are missing from TCRdb's copy, which holds only in-frame ones; the method was immunoSEQ multiplex PCR. The data contain approximately 21,000 clones, about 80% of them singletons. The sample here was CD8+ T cells from blood, taken before the fourth cycle of nivolumab. The origin of the receptors is a human donor with classical Hodgkin lymphoma.

The chain links TRBV7-6 to TRBJ2-7; D is possibly TRBD2 (5 bases). CDR3 length equals 12 residues. V was clipped by 8 bases and J by 2 bases, with 10 bases between them. CDR1 and CDR2 (germline): SGHVS, FNYEAQ. The CDR3 protein is CASGLDAYEQYF. The CDR3 DNA reads as TGTGCCAGCGGACTTGATGCCTACGAGCAGTACTTC.

This chain connects TRBV4-2 to TRBJ2-1, with D tentatively TRBD1 (5 bases). V dropped 4 bases and J dropped 0 bases, with 13 bases sitting between them. The germline V gene encodes CDR1 LGHNA and CDR2 YNFKEQ. The CDR3 extends over 16 amino acids. CDR3 nucleotide sequence: TGTGCCAGCAGCCGATCCACAGGCAGCTCCTACAATGAGCAGTTCTTC. Its protein product is CASSRSTGSSYNEQFF.

The CDR3 is CASSLSSLQETQYF. CDR3 DNA: TGTGCCAGCAGTTTATCGTCATTACAAGAGACCCAGTACTTC. The chain couples TRBV27 to TRBJ2-5, with D unresolved. V lost 0 bases and J lost 2, with 7 bases in between. CDR3 length: 14 residues. From germline, CDR1 is MNHEY and CDR2 SMNVEV (reference sequence).

V usage is TRBV5-5 and J usage is TRBJ2-1; no reliable D call. The V gene lost 2 bases and the J gene lost 5 bases, with 11 bases spanning the gap. This CDR3 contains 14 residues. Germline V gene lookup returns CDR1 SGHKS and CDR2 YYEKEE (reference sequence). The CDR3 reads CASSFTVEHNEQFF. CDR3 coding DNA: TGTGCCAGCAGCTTTACGGTGGAGCACAATGAGCAGTTCTTC.

This CDR3 is CASSLGQGARTGELFF. CDR3 bases: TGTGCCAGCAGCTTAGGGCAGGGGGCGCGTACCGGGGAGCTGTTTTTT. The J gene is TRBJ2-2, the V gene TRBV7-9; TRBD1 matches at 8 bases. V shed 1 base, J shed 5 bases, and the junction held 6 bases outside the gene matches. Germline CDR1 reads SEHNR; CDR2 reads FQNEAQ (reference sequence). The CDR3 has 16 residues.

A single count supports this clone. V is TRBV4-3 and J is TRBJ1-5; D is ambiguous. Trimming shortened V by 0 bases and J by 7 bases, and 7 bases separated the two germline ends. Germline-derived CDR1 and CDR2 are LGHNA and YSLEER. This CDR3 region has 13 residues. CDR3 bases: TGCGCCAGCAGCCAAGAAGAAGGCCAGCCCCAGCATTTT. This sequence encodes CASSQEEGQPQHF.

The CDR3, as DNA: TGTGCCAGCAGCGATCAGGGGGACACTGAAGCTTTCTTT. It codes for CASSDQGDTEAFF. The V gene is TRBV5-5, the J gene TRBJ1-1, with 7 bases fitting TRBD1. The junction had 3 bases not matched to a gene; V was cut back by 4 bases and J by 3 bases. The CDR3 totals 13 residues. Germline CDR1 reads SGHKS; CDR2 reads YYEKEE (reference sequence).

This chain connects TRBV19 to TRBJ2-7; D is undetermined. Between the trimmed V and J ends, which lost 3 bases and 4 bases, there was a span of 13 bases. The CDR3 consists of 14 residues. Germline CDR1 reads LNHDA; CDR2 reads SQIVND (reference sequence). The CDR3 reads CASSISGVEYEQYF. The CDR3 nucleotides read TGTGCCAGTAGTATTTCAGGTGTCGAGTACGAGCAGTACTTC. Full variable domain (remainder filled in from reference TRBV19 and TRBJ2-7): DGGITQSPKYLFRKEGQNVTLSCEQNLNHDAMYWYRQDPGQGLRLIYYSQIVNDFQKGDIAEGYSVSREKKESFPLTVTSAQKNPTAFYLCASSISGVEYEQYFGPGTRLTVT.

The chain couples TRBV28 to TRBJ1-2, with 10 bases lining up with TRBD1. The CDR3 totals 15 residues. V dropped 4 bases and J dropped 2; count of bases not matched to a gene: 4. Germline CDR1 MDHEN, CDR2 SYDVKM. CDR3 nucleotide sequence: TGTGCCAGCAGTTCAGGACAGGGGGGAAACTATGGCTACACCTTC. Its translation is CASSSGQGGNYGYTF.

The V and J genes are TRBV7-3 and TRBJ1-2; D uncertain. Per germline, CDR1 SGHTA and CDR2 FQGTGA. Trimming took 4 bases from V and 5 from J, leaving 11 bases between them. The CDR3 covers 13 residues. The CDR3 coding sequence is TGTGCCAGCAGCTCAGTGTCGGGATATGGCTACACCTTC. It codes for CASSSVSGYGYTF.

CDR3 nucleotides: TGTGCCAGCAGTACCGAGCGGGGGTCCTCCTACGAGCAGTACTTC. This sequence encodes CASSTERGSSYEQYF. V and J are TRBV6-1 and TRBJ2-7, with 8 bases matching TRBD2. The CDR3 extends over 15 amino acids. The ends lost 5 bases at V and 0 bases at J; junction bases unmatched: 6. CDR1 is MNHNS and CDR2 is SASEGT in the germline V gene.

CDR3 region: CASSILPNQETQYF. CDR3 nucleotide sequence: TGTGCCAGTAGTATTCTTCCCAACCAAGAGACCCAGTACTTC. This chain joins TRBV19 and TRBJ2-5; D gene uncertain. Trimming stripped 3 bases from V and 0 bases from J, with 8 bases between. Germline lookup yields CDR1 LNHDA and CDR2 SQIVND (reference sequence). The CDR3 loop spans 14 amino acids.

This clone was seen more than once but under ten times. This chain links TRBV29-1 with TRBJ2-1; D is ambiguous. V lost 4 bases, J lost 10 bases, and 14 bases lay in between. The CDR3 has 12 residues. Germline CDR1 is SQVTM and CDR2 is ANQGSEA. CDR3 bases: TGCAGCGTTGCGGGCCAAGCCGGGGAGCAGTTCTTC. Translated, it gives CSVAGQAGEQFF.

The chain recombines TRBV29-1 with TRBJ2-3; D gene unclear. The germline V gene has CDR1 SQVTM and CDR2 ANQGSEA. Trimming left V 7 bases short and J 0 bases short, with 8 bases between. The CDR3 runs to 12 residues. Written as DNA, the CDR3 is TGCAGCGCCTTGGAGAGCACAGATACGCAGTATTTT. As protein: CSALESTDTQYF.

This chain joins TRBV11-2 and TRBJ2-7; no clear D gene. Germline CDR1 is SGHAT and CDR2 is FQNNGV. The V gene lost 0 bases and the J gene lost 6 bases, with 9 bases spanning the gap. CDR3 length equals 13 residues. In DNA, the CDR3 is TGTGCCAGCAGCTTAGACGGATTTGGCGAGCAGTACTTC. This codes for CASSLDGFGEQYF.

The chain is built from TRBV11-2 and TRBJ2-6; D uncertain. The CDR3 runs 16 residues. Germline CDR1 SGHAT, CDR2 FQNNGV. The V gene lost 2 bases and the J gene lost 0 bases, with 8 bases spanning the gap. The CDR3 DNA sequence: TGTGCCAGCAGCTTACATGGGATCTCTGGGGCCAACGTCCTGACTTTC. This sequence encodes CASSLHGISGANVLTF.

The rearrangement uses TRBV7-9 and TRBJ1-1; 11 bases fit TRBD1. Germline V lookup: CDR1 SEHNR, CDR2 FQNEAQ (reference sequence). V trimming: 4 bases; J trimming: 8 bases; junction bases outside the gene matches: 9. The CDR3 contains 15 residues. CDR3 nucleotide sequence: TGTGCCAGCAGCTCAGGGACAGGGGGGATCCGGGAAGCTTTCTTT. Encoded protein: CASSSGTGGIREAFF. The full variable domain, its missing parts supplied by reference TRBV7-9 and TRBJ1-1, is DTGVSQNPRHKITKRGQNVTFRCDPISEHNRLYWYRQTLGQGPEFLTYFQNEAQLEKSRLLSDRFSAERPKGSFSTLEIQRTEQGDSAMYLCASSSGTGGIREAFFGQGTRLTVV.

The chain uses TRBV27 and TRBJ2-2, with a tentative D call TRBD2 (5 bases). Trimming pared 8 bases from V and 1 base from J, leaving 5 bases between. Per the germline V gene, CDR1 is MNHEY and CDR2 is SMNVEV (reference sequence). The CDR3 runs 12 residues. The DNA of the CDR3 is TGTGCCAGCGGAGGGAACACCGGGGAGCTGTTTTTT. Amino acids: CASGGNTGELFF.

The chain links TRBV9 to TRBJ2-7; 14 nucleotides align to TRBD2. V was clipped by 4 bases and J by 0 bases; unmatched bases: 12. The CDR3 is made up of 19 amino acids. Germline V gives CDR1 SGDLS, CDR2 YYNGEE. CDR3 sequence: CASSSGTSGGALSSYEQYF. CDR3 in DNA: TGTGCCAGCAGCTCTGGGACTAGCGGGGGTGCTTTGAGCTCCTACGAGCAGTACTTC.

The chain has TRBV29-1 and TRBJ1-1; D uncertain. Germline V gene data show CDR1 as SQVTM and CDR2 as ANQGSEA. The V and J ends lost 0 bases and 4 bases respectively, with 18 bases between them. The CDR3 consists of 16 residues. The CDR3 spells CSVEDLVTPGLTEAFF. CDR3 DNA: TGCAGCGTTGAAGATCTGGTGACGCCCGGTCTCACTGAAGCTTTCTTT.

J is TRBJ2-5 and V is TRBV30; D call uncertain. Germline-derived CDR1 and CDR2 are GTSNPN and SVGIG (reference sequence). The CDR3 is made up of 12 amino acids. V was cut by 1 base and J by 5 bases, with 8 bases left in between. DNA of the CDR3: TGTGCCTGGAGTGGGGGAACGGAGACCCAGTACTTC. Its protein product is CAWSGGTETQYF.

The V call is TRBV7-9, the J call TRBJ2-1; no reliable D call. V lost 4 bases and J 5 bases, leaving 9 bases between the germline ends. The CDR3 contains 13 residues. Germline V gene data show CDR1 as SEHNR and CDR2 as FQNEAQ (reference sequence). Here the CDR3 reads CASSSPENNEQFF. As DNA, the CDR3 is TGTGCCAGCAGCTCCCCCGAAAACAATGAGCAGTTCTTC.

Only a few counts were recorded for this clone. V and J are TRBV7-3 and TRBJ2-2; 7 bases are shared with TRBD1. After removal of 4 bases from V and 7 bases from J, the junction contained 6 bases not matched to a gene. Germline V lookup: CDR1 SGHTA, CDR2 FQGTGA. The CDR3 covers 14 residues. This CDR3 is CASSSRQGHGELFF. CDR3 coding DNA: TGTGCCAGCAGCTCCCGACAGGGCCACGGGGAGCTGTTTTTT.

This clone was detected a few times. V and J are TRBV23-1 and TRBJ2-7; no firm D call. TRBV23-1 carries the ORF label, with uncertain function. CDR3 length: 17 residues. The ends were cut back, 0 bases at V and 3 bases at J, with 18 bases in the middle. Written as DNA, the CDR3 is TGCGCCAGCAGTCAATCGAGTGGGGTAGAGAATGGCTACGAGCAGTACTTC. This sequence encodes CASSQSSGVENGYEQYF.

The chain employs TRBV4-1 and TRBJ1-5, with D unclear. V was pared by 0 bases and J by 0 bases, with 6 bases between. Germline V gives CDR1 MGHRA, CDR2 YSYEKL. The CDR3 contains 15 residues. CDR3 DNA: TGCGCCAGCAGCCAAGACCCGTATAGCAATCAGCCCCAGCATTTT. This sequence encodes CASSQDPYSNQPQHF.

This clone appeared a single time. The chain recombines TRBV27 with TRBJ1-1; D is unclear. The germline V gene encodes CDR1 MNHEY and CDR2 SMNVEV (reference sequence). The germline V and J ends were trimmed by 0 bases and 6 bases, with 11 bases remaining between them. The CDR3 length is 14 residues. Here the CDR3 reads CASSLSIPPAEAFF. The DNA for the CDR3 is TGTGCCAGCAGTTTATCGATTCCTCCTGCTGAAGCTTTCTTT.

The rearrangement uses TRBV2 and TRBJ1-6; TRBD1 aligns across 7 bases. The J segment lost 10 bases and the V segment lost 3 bases, leaving 9 bases of the junction unmatched. CDR1 is SNHLY and CDR2 is FYNNEI in the germline V gene. This CDR3 spans 15 amino acids. The CDR3 reads CASSEAAGGRSPLHF. The DNA of the CDR3 is TGTGCCAGCAGTGAGGCGGCAGGGGGTCGATCACCCCTCCACTTT.

J is TRBJ2-2 and V is TRBV4-2; D is ambiguous. Germline-derived CDR1 and CDR2 are LGHNA and YNFKEQ. This CDR3 is built from 14 residues. Trimming took off 1 base at V and 1 base at J, with 4 bases between the two ends. CDR3 in DNA: TGTGCCAGCAGCCAAGGACAGAACACCGGGGAGCTGTTTTTT. Its protein is CASSQGQNTGELFF.

The V gene is TRBV5-1, the J gene TRBJ2-1; 8 bases agree with TRBD2. CDR3 length: 15 amino acids. V shed 0 bases, J shed 8 bases, and the junction held 7 bases outside the gene matches. Germline assignment: CDR1 SGHRS and CDR2 YFSETQ. The CDR3 nucleotides read TGCGCCAGCAGCTTGGGGACTAGCTTAGGGGATGAGCAGTTCTTC. Its translation is CASSLGTSLGDEQFF.

This chain joins TRBV27 and TRBJ2-3; TRBD1 matches at 7 bases. The CDR3 is made up of 17 amino acids. Germline CDR1 is MNHEY and CDR2 is SMNVEV (reference sequence). After removal of 5 bases from V and 6 bases from J, the junction contained 17 bases not matched to a gene. CDR3 bases: TGTGCCAGCAGTCAATATTGGGACAGTACTCTTCAGGATACGCAGTATTTT. This encodes CASSQYWDSTLQDTQYF.

This chain links TRBV15 with TRBJ2-1; D tentatively reads TRBD1 or TRBD2 (5 bases each). The germline CDR1 and CDR2 sequences are LNHNV and YYDKDF (reference sequence). This CDR3 spans 15 amino acids. Between the trimmed V and J ends, which lost 4 bases and 2 bases, there was a span of 12 bases. CDR3 sequence reads: CATSIRGPPYNEQFF. CDR3 coding DNA: TGTGCCACCAGCATTAGGGGACCTCCCTACAATGAGCAGTTCTTC.

This rearrangement joins TRBV5-4 to TRBJ2-1; 13 positions match TRBD2. The germline V gene encodes CDR1 SGHNT and CDR2 YYREEE (reference sequence). Unmatched junction bases numbered 3, after V lost 3 bases and J lost 15 bases. The CDR3 has 12 amino acids. The CDR3 region has the DNA TGTGCCAGCAGCTCGGGACTAGCGGGGCCGTTCTTC. Its protein product is CASSSGLAGPFF.